Each of the 18 T cell receptor beta chains below was sequenced from the same sample in a study of OX40 agonist ivuxolimab in advanced cancers. Sequencing used immunoSEQ multiplex PCR; TCRdb keeps in-frame clones, though not all of them. This sample yields around 99,000 clones, of which 80% to 95% are seen a single time; 1% to 1.5% belongs to the top ten. Sequences were derived from CD4+ or CD8+ T cells sorted from blood, sampled in a trial of the OX40 agonist ivuxolimab. The receptors here all came from an adult with an advanced solid tumor such as melanoma, head and neck, liver or kidney cancer.

The rearrangement links TRBV6-1 to TRBJ2-5, with TRBD2 as a possible D gene (6 bases). Gene TRBJ2-7 matches the end of the DNA better, so the J call may be wrong. The CDR3 spans 14 residues. From germline, CDR1 is MNHNS and CDR2 SASEGT. The CDR3 region is CASSVGGVPYEQYF. CDR3 in DNA: TGTGCCAGCAGTGTAGGAGGGGTCCCCTACGAGCAGTACTTC.

In this sample, this clone turned up once. V usage is TRBV29-1 and J usage is TRBJ2-6; tentatively, D is TRBD1 or TRBD2 (5 bases each). V lost 6 bases and J 0 bases, leaving 9 bases between the germline ends. The length of the CDR3 is 14 residues. Germline CDR1 SQVTM, CDR2 ANQGSEA. The DNA of the CDR3 is TGCAGCGTAGGGGAGAGCTCTGGGGCCAACGTCCTGACTTTC. Translated, it gives CSVGESSGANVLTF.

The chain is built from TRBV19 and TRBJ2-7, with TRBD2 identical over 8 bases. Germline V gene lookup returns CDR1 LNHDA and CDR2 SQIVND (reference sequence). J gave up 2 bases and V 4 bases, and 7 bases lay outside the gene matches. This CDR3 has 15 amino acids. CDR3 in amino acids: CASSTGGVYPYEQYF. The CDR3 bases are TGTGCCAGTAGTACCGGGGGGGTGTACCCCTACGAGCAGTACTTC.

This CDR3 reads CASSGGFGNQPQHF. DNA of the CDR3: TGTGCCAGCAGTGGGGGGTTTGGCAATCAGCCCCAGCATTTT. The genes are TRBV6-1 and TRBJ1-5; possibly TRBD1 for D (5 bases). This CDR3 is 14 amino acids long. Germline V lookup: CDR1 MNHNS, CDR2 SASEGT. V shed 4 bases and J shed 2 bases, with 9 bases lying between them.

This rearrangement joins TRBV19 to TRBJ2-5; 8 bases line up with TRBD2. The CDR3 spans 14 residues. Trimming took 9 bases from V and 2 from J; bases not matched to a gene: 8. The germline gives CDR1 LNHDA, CDR2 SQIVND (reference sequence). The CDR3 nucleotides are TGTGCCAGCCGAATGACGGGAGGGCAAGAGACCCAGTACTTC. Protein product: CASRMTGGQETQYF.

V usage is TRBV19 and J usage is TRBJ1-2, with unresolved D. There are 17 residues in the CDR3. In germline, CDR1 is LNHDA, CDR2 SQIVND (reference sequence). Trimming stripped 3 bases from V and 7 bases from J, with 24 bases between. The CDR3 coding sequence is TGTGCCAGTAGTATCTCAGGTTTTGAAAGACCGGCGGCTGGCTACACCTTC. The encoded protein is CASSISGFERPAAGYTF.

To note about this clone: A junction boundary mismatches the germline segment, possibly from a read error. The rearrangement links TRBV5-4 to TRBJ1-1; unclear D gene. Germline V CDR1 and CDR2: SGHNT, YYREEE (reference sequence). The CDR3 is made up of 13 amino acids. The CDR3 sequence: CASSLARENPSVW. The CDR3 DNA reads as TGTGCCAGCAGCTTGGCCAGAGAGAACCCGTCTGTGTGG.

The chain uses TRBV6-1 and TRBJ2-3; TRBD1 aligns across 9 bases. Unmatched junction bases numbered 4, after V lost 8 bases and J lost 1 base. The V gene's germline CDR1 is MNHNS and CDR2 SASEGT. This CDR3 has 14 amino acids. This CDR3 is CASSRQGGTDTQYF. Written as DNA, the CDR3 is TGTGCCAGCTCTCGACAGGGGGGCACAGATACGCAGTATTTT.

The chain couples TRBV6-1 to TRBJ1-5; no clear D gene. V shed 0 bases and J shed 9 bases, with 9 bases lying between them. The V gene's germline CDR1 is MNHNS and CDR2 SASEGT. The CDR3 sequence is 13 residues long. Here the CDR3 reads CASSEASRLPQHF. CDR3 sequence (DNA): TGTGCCAGCAGTGAAGCCAGCAGGCTGCCCCAGCATTTT.

This chain links TRBV19 with TRBJ2-7; 11 bases map to TRBD1. CDR3 length: 16 residues. Germline V gene lookup returns CDR1 LNHDA and CDR2 SQIVND (reference sequence). V lost 0 bases, J lost 5 bases, and 6 bases stayed unmatched. CDR3 residues: CASSIDKDRGRHEQYF. CDR3 sequence (DNA): TGTGCCAGTAGTATAGATAAGGACAGGGGGCGGCACGAGCAGTACTTC.

The rearrangement links TRBV28 to TRBJ2-7, with D unresolved. V shed 3 bases and J shed 2 bases, with 14 bases lying between them. In germline, CDR1 is MDHEN, CDR2 SYDVKM. This CDR3 has 15 residues. The CDR3 loop reads CASSFGSLGPYEQYF. The CDR3 DNA sequence: TGTGCCAGCAGTTTCGGCTCGCTAGGACCCTACGAGCAGTACTTC.

The chain recombines TRBV6-5 with TRBJ1-1; no reliable D call. The ends were cut back, 2 bases at V and 1 base at J, with 5 bases in the middle. This CDR3 is 13 amino acids long. CDR1 is MNHEY, CDR2 SVGAGI, per germline. The CDR3 reads CASSYTENTEAFF. In DNA form, the CDR3 reads TGTGCCAGCAGTTACACCGAGAACACTGAAGCTTTCTTT.

Here the CDR3 DNA reads TGTGCCAGTAGTACCACAGGGATTTGGGAGACCCAGTACTTC. This gives the protein CASSTTGIWETQYF. The rearrangement uses TRBV19 and TRBJ2-5, with TRBD1 as a possible D gene (6 bases). Trimming shortened V by 4 bases and J by 5 bases, and 14 bases separated the two germline ends. CDR3 length: 14 residues. Per the germline V gene, CDR1 is LNHDA and CDR2 is SQIVND (reference sequence).

The CDR3 bases are TGTGCCAGCAGCTTAATGGGTACAGCGAACACTGAAGCTTTCTTT. Translated: CASSLMGTANTEAFF. V usage is TRBV7-9 and J usage is TRBJ1-1; D ambiguous. CDR1 and CDR2 from the germline V gene are SEHNR and FQNEAQ (reference sequence). V was clipped by 2 bases and J by 1 base, with 11 bases between them. This CDR3 is built from 15 residues.

This chain connects TRBV5-4 to TRBJ2-5; 12 bases map to TRBD1. V shed 2 bases and J 4 bases; nucleotides not matched to a gene: 15. The V gene's germline CDR1 is SGHNT and CDR2 YYREEE (reference sequence). The CDR3 has 19 residues. This CDR3 is CASSLLILSGTGGGETQYF. The CDR3 coding sequence is TGTGCCAGCAGCTTATTAATATTATCGGGGACAGGGGGCGGAGAGACCCAGTACTTC. Looking up the rest from reference TRBV5-4 and TRBJ2-5 gives the full variable domain: ETGVTQSPTHLIKTRGQQVTLRCSSQSGHNTVSWYQQALGQGPQFIFQYYREEENGRGNFPPRFSGLQFPNYSSELNVNALELDDSALYLCASSLLILSGTGGGETQYFGPGTRLLVL.

The rearrangement links TRBV28 to TRBJ2-7; D gene uncertain. V shed 3 bases and J shed 3 bases, with 12 bases lying between them. Germline V gene sequence: CDR1 MDHEN, CDR2 SYDVKM. There are 14 residues in the CDR3. CDR3 DNA sequence: TGTGCCAGCAGTTTCTACCCGGGTGGCTACGAGCAGTACTTC. This encodes CASSFYPGGYEQYF. Drawing the rest from reference TRBV28 and TRBJ2-7, the complete variable domain is DVKVTQSSRYLVKRTGEKVFLECVQDMDHENMFWYRQDPGLGLRLIYFSYDVKMKEKGDIPEGYSVSREKKERFSLILESASTNQTSMYLCASSFYPGGYEQYFGPGTRLTVT.

The J gene is TRBJ2-7, the V gene TRBV6-1; unclear D gene. V was pared by 5 bases and J by 3 bases, with 11 bases between. The CDR3 consists of 13 residues. The V gene's germline CDR1 is MNHNS and CDR2 SASEGT. The CDR3 sequence: CASSNKQVYEQYF. The CDR3 DNA is TGTGCCAGCAGTAACAAGCAGGTCTACGAGCAGTACTTC.

This chain links TRBV23-1 with TRBJ2-1, with 8 bases identical to TRBD1. TRBV23-1 is known as an ORF, though its function is uncertain. The CDR3 totals 15 residues. After removal of 6 bases from V and 2 bases from J, the junction contained 6 bases not matched to a gene. CDR3 coding DNA: TGCGCCAGCAGCCTCGGACAGGGCCCCTACAATGAGCAGTTCTTC. Translation gives CASSLGQGPYNEQFF.